The source of this T cell receptor (beta chain) is a study of blood T cells in healthy people across ages. The CDR3 runs 14 residues. Germline CDR1 reads SGDLS; CDR2 reads YYNGEE. Sample-barcoded 5' priming and a J-beta primer mix drove a second PCR of 7 to 11 cycles. TCRdb itself ran the 5' RACE reads through MiXCR, one entry per CDR3 protein. The sample contains 1.5 million to 2 million distinct CDR3 sequences, approximately 30% of which appear only once. A note on this clonotype: The junction shows a germline mismatch at one end, possibly a read error.

The sequenced material came from blood. The origin of this receptor is a woman aged 30 to 39 in good health. V usage is TRBV9 and J usage is TRBJ2-1; D gene uncertain. The CDR3 here is CASSAQPTGNGQFF. In nucleotides, the CDR3 is TGTGCCAGCAGCGCCCAGCCGACTGGAAATGGGCAGTTCTTC.